Below are 12 T cell receptor beta chains sequenced from a single sample in a study of blood T cell repertoires in COVID-19. TCRdb's table, derived via immunoSEQ multiplex PCR, lists solely in-frame clones and lacks some. The sample has around 200,000 clones, around 90% seen once. The sample comprised peripheral blood. The receptors shown here come from a man between 35 and 55 years old with acute or convalescent COVID-19.

This rearrangement joins TRBV5-8 to TRBJ2-5; D is possibly TRBD2 (5 bases). Germline V gives CDR1 SGHTS, CDR2 YDEGEE. Trimming removed 4 bases at V and 4 bases at J, with 23 bases between. The CDR3 has 17 residues. DNA for the CDR3: TGTGCCAGCAGCCTCCGCACCGGACCCCCTGGGAGAGAGACCCAGTACTTC. Encoded protein: CASSLRTGPPGRETQYF.

The rearrangement joins TRBV9 to TRBJ1-1, with 10 bases matching TRBD1. Germline lookup yields CDR1 SGDLS and CDR2 YYNGEE. The ends lost 1 base at V and 0 bases at J; junction bases unmatched: 6. The CDR3 spans 17 residues. The CDR3 DNA is TGTGCCAGCAGCGTAAATGACAGGGGGCGTTTGAACACTGAAGCTTTCTTT. This encodes CASSVNDRGRLNTEAFF.

The CDR3 is CASSPPRGEKLFF. CDR3 DNA: TGTGCCAGCTCACCACCTAGGGGTGAAAAACTGTTTTTT. The rearrangement links TRBV18 to TRBJ1-4; possibly TRBD1 for D (5 bases). The CDR3 runs to 13 residues. CDR1 and CDR2 from the germline V gene are KGHSH and LQKENI. V dropped 0 bases and J dropped 7 bases, with 6 bases sitting between them.

This sequence joins TRBV19 and TRBJ2-7; 9 positions agree with TRBD1. This CDR3 region has 15 residues. In germline, CDR1 is LNHDA, CDR2 SQIVND (reference sequence). V shed 5 bases, J shed 1 base, and the junction held 6 bases outside the gene matches. CDR3: CASSLQGAASYEQYF. CDR3 bases: TGTGCCAGTAGTCTACAGGGGGCTGCTTCCTACGAGCAGTACTTC. Based on the CDR3 plus reference TRBV19 and TRBJ2-7, the full variable domain is DGGITQSPKYLFRKEGQNVTLSCEQNLNHDAMYWYRQDPGQGLRLIYYSQIVNDFQKGDIAEGYSVSREKKESFPLTVTSAQKNPTAFYLCASSLQGAASYEQYFGPGTRLTVT.

The genes are TRBV5-1 and TRBJ1-1; D gene uncertain. Germline V gives CDR1 SGHRS, CDR2 YFSETQ. Trimming left V 7 bases short and J 6 bases short, with 16 bases between. This CDR3 spans 13 amino acids. The CDR3 reads CASGPTGGSEAFF. For the CDR3, the DNA is TGCGCCAGCGGCCCCACTGGCGGGTCTGAAGCTTTCTTT.

The V and J genes are TRBV5-4 and TRBJ2-5, with 8 bases that match TRBD2. The germline gives CDR1 SGHNT, CDR2 YYREEE (reference sequence). The length of the CDR3 is 18 residues. Unmatched junction bases numbered 11, after V lost 0 bases and J lost 1 base. Written as DNA, the CDR3 is TGTGCCAGCAGCTTGGAGAGTTGGGCGGGGGGCTTCCAAGAGACCCAGTACTTC. Translating it yields CASSLESWAGGFQETQYF.

This clone was seen just once. This chain connects TRBV28 to TRBJ1-2, with D possibly being TRBD1 (6 bases). The CDR3 is 16 residues long. V was trimmed by 3 bases and J by 5 bases, leaving 19 bases between them. From germline, CDR1 is MDHEN and CDR2 SYDVKM. CDR3 sequence reads: CASSFIGGQTPYGYTF. Written as DNA, the CDR3 is TGTGCCAGCAGTTTTATCGGGGGGCAGACGCCATATGGCTACACCTTC.

This clone was observed a single time. The chain carries TRBV6-5 and TRBJ1-1; TRBD1 might be the D (6 bases). Germline V gives CDR1 MNHEY, CDR2 SVGAGI. V was cut by 5 bases and J by 5 bases, with 15 bases left in between. The CDR3 has 14 residues. The CDR3 bases are TGTGCCAGCAGTCGGGGGGGGGCAAGAACTGAAGCTTTCTTT. The encoded protein is CASSRGGARTEAFF.

The gene calls are TRBV5-1 and TRBJ2-3; TRBD1 is a possible D gene (6 bases). Deletions cut 6 bases from V and 0 bases from J, with 14 bases between. Per the germline V gene, CDR1 is SGHRS and CDR2 is YFSETQ. The CDR3 covers 15 residues. CDR3 sequence: CASTFQGYSTDTQYF. The CDR3 nucleotides read TGCGCCAGCACCTTCCAGGGGTACAGCACAGATACGCAGTATTTT.

This chain connects TRBV1 to TRBJ2-1; TRBD2, the table's D call, was not compared with the DNA. TRBV1 is deemed a pseudogene. The CDR3 is made up of 12 amino acids. CDR3 in DNA: TGCACCAGCAGCCACCCCTCTAGCGTTCAGTTCTTC. This sequence encodes CTSSHPSSVQFF.

The V gene is TRBV27, the J gene TRBJ1-1; tentatively, D is TRBD1 (5 bases). CDR1 and CDR2 from the germline V gene are MNHEY and SMNVEV (reference sequence). This CDR3 spans 14 amino acids. The V end was cut by 5 bases, the J end by 5 bases, with 15 bases between. Written as DNA, the CDR3 is TGTGCCAGCAGTCCTGACAGTAAGGGAACTGAAGCTTTCTTT. Translation gives CASSPDSKGTEAFF.

This rearrangement joins TRBV11-2 to TRBJ1-4; D is ambiguous. The V end lost 2 bases, the J end lost 7 bases, and 11 bases lay between the germline ends. Germline values: CDR1 SGHAT, CDR2 FQNNGV. There are 14 residues in the CDR3. CDR3 in amino acids: CASSLSPAGEKLFF. The CDR3 bases are TGTGCCAGCAGCTTATCCCCCGCGGGTGAAAAACTGTTTTTT.